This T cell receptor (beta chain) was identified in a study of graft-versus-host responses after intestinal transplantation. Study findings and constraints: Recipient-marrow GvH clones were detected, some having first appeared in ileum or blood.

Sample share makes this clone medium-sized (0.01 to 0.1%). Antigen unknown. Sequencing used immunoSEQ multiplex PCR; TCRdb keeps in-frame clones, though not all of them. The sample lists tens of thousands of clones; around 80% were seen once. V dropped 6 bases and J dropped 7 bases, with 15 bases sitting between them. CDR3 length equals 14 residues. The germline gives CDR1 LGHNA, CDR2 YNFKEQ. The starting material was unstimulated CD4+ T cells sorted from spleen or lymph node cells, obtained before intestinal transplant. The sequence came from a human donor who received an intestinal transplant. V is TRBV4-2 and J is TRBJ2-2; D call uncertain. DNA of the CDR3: TGTGCCAGCAGAGAGAAGGGCGCCGGCGGGGAGCTGTTTTTT. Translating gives CASREKGAGGELFF.